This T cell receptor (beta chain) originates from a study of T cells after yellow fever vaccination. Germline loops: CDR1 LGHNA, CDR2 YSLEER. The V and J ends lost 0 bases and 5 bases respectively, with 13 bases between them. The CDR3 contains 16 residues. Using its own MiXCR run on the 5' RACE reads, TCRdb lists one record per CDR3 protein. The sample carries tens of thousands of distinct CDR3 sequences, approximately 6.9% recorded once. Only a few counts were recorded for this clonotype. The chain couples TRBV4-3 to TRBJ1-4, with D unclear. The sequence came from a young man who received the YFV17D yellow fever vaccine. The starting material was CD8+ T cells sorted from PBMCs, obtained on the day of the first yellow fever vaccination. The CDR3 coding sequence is TGCGCCAGCAGCCAAGATCGGCAGGTGGGGAATGAAAAACTGTTTTTT. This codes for CASSQDRQVGNEKLFF.